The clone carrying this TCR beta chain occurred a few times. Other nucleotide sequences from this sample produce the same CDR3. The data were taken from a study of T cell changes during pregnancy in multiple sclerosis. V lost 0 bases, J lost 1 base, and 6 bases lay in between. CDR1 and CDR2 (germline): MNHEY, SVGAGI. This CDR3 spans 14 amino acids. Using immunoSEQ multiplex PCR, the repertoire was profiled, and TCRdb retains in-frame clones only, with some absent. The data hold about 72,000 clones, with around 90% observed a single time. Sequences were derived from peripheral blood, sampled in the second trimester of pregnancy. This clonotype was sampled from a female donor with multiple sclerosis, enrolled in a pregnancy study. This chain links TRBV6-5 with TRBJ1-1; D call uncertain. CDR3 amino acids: CASSYSPGNTEAFF. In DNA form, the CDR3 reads TGTGCCAGCAGTTACTCGCCGGGGAACACTGAAGCTTTCTTT.